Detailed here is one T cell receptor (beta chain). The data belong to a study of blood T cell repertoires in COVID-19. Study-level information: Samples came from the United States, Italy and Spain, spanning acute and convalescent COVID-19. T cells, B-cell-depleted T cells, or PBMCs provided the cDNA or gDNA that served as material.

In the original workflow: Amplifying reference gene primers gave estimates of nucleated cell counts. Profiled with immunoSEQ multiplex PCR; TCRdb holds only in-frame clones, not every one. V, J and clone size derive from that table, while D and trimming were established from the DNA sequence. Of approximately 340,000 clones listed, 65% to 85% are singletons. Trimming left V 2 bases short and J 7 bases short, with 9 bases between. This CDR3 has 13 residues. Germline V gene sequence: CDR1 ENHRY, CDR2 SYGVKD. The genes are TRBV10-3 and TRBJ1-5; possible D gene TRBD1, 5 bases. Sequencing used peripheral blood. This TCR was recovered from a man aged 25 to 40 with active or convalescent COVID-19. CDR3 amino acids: CAISEGQGQPQHF. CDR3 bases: TGTGCCATCAGTGAGGGCCAGGGACAGCCCCAGCATTTT.